This T cell receptor (beta chain) comes out of a study of blood T cell repertoires in COVID-19. Background on the study: Sources were T cells, B-cell-depleted T cells, or PBMCs; the material itself was cDNA or gDNA.

Original handling: Nucleated cell counts were estimated from reference gene primer amplification. The table came from immunoSEQ multiplex PCR; TCRdb's copy has only in-frame clones and leaves some out. That table furnishes V, J and clone size, whereas the DNA furnished D and trimming. The data show about 88,000 clones, with about 87% seen just once and approximately 10% held by the top ten. The CDR3 sequence is 13 residues long. Trimming cost V 4 bases and J 10 bases, with 17 bases left between them. The germline V gene encodes CDR1 SGDLS and CDR2 YYNGEE. The specimen was peripheral blood. This TCR was recovered from a man older than 75 with acute or convalescent COVID-19. The chain carries TRBV9 and TRBJ1-1; maybe TRBD1 (6 bases). For the CDR3, the DNA is TGTGCCAGCAGCCCCTACAGGGATGGCGCAGCTTTCTTT. It translates to CASSPYRDGAAFF.